One and the same sample provided the 31 T cell receptor beta chains below, sequenced in a study of T cells in localized non-small cell lung cancer. Clones were read by immunoSEQ multiplex PCR, and TCRdb kept only the in-frame ones, dropping some. The sample lists 45,000 to 70,000 clones, 86% occurring once. Here the sequenced sample was peripheral blood, taken before any cancer treatment. These receptors originate from a woman aged 35 to 70 with stage I lung adenocarcinoma.

V gene TRBV19 combines with J gene TRBJ2-2; D is unresolved. Trimming took off 7 bases at V and 0 bases at J, with 12 bases between the two ends. Germline loops: CDR1 LNHDA, CDR2 SQIVND (reference sequence). The CDR3 runs 15 residues. The CDR3 coding sequence is TGTGCCAGTAATGGAGAGAACGCGAACACCGGGGAGCTGTTTTTT. It is translated as CASNGENANTGELFF.

The rearrangement joins TRBV7-2 to TRBJ2-2; TRBD1 or TRBD2 may be the D gene (6 bases each). The germline V gene encodes CDR1 SGHTA and CDR2 FQGNSA. CDR3 length: 15 residues. V was clipped by 8 bases and J by 6 bases, with 19 bases between them. CDR3 DNA sequence: TGTGCCAGCCCCCTCCCGGGGGCGCATGCCGGGGAGCTGTTTTTT. It specifies CASPLPGAHAGELFF. The entire variable domain, with the rest obtained from reference TRBV7-2 and TRBJ2-2, is as follows: GAGVSQSPSNKVTEKGKDVELRCDPISGHTALYWYRQSLGQGLEFLIYFQGNSAPDKSGLPSDRFSAERTGGSVSTLTIQRTQQEDSAVYLCASPLPGAHAGELFFGEGSRLTVL.

This chain connects TRBV15 to TRBJ1-1, with D maybe TRBD1 (5 bases). The CDR3 consists of 14 residues. Per the germline V gene, CDR1 is LNHNV and CDR2 is YYDKDF (reference sequence). With 1 base removed from V and 3 bases from J, the gap between germline ends came to 9 bases. The CDR3 DNA reads TGTGCCACCAGCAGAGGAAGAGGGGACACTGAAGCTTTCTTT. Its translation: CATSRGRGDTEAFF.

This chain uses TRBV7-2 with TRBJ2-2; TRBD1 might be the D (6 bases). The CDR3 spans 14 residues. CDR1 and CDR2 (germline): SGHTA, FQGNSA. V shed 5 bases and J shed 1 base, with 8 bases lying between them. CDR3 coding DNA: TGTGCCAGCAGCCAACAGGGGAACACCGGGGAGCTGTTTTTT. Its protein product is CASSQQGNTGELFF. Full variable domain (outside the CDR3, taken from reference TRBV7-2 and TRBJ2-2): GAGVSQSPSNKVTEKGKDVELRCDPISGHTALYWYRQSLGQGLEFLIYFQGNSAPDKSGLPSDRFSAERTGGSVSTLTIQRTQQEDSAVYLCASSQQGNTGELFFGEGSRLTVL.

V usage is TRBV29-1 and J usage is TRBJ2-5; TRBD2 matches at 11 bases. Looked up from germline, CDR1 is SQVTM and CDR2 is ANQGSEA. The CDR3 extends over 15 amino acids. V shed 4 bases, J shed 4 bases, and the junction held 8 bases outside the gene matches. CDR3 protein: CSVGVAGGLGETQYF. The CDR3 bases are TGCAGCGTTGGGGTAGCGGGGGGGCTGGGAGAGACCCAGTACTTC.

This rearrangement joins TRBV5-1 to TRBJ1-1; D is possibly TRBD1 (5 bases). Germline assignment: CDR1 SGHRS and CDR2 YFSETQ. The CDR3 loop spans 15 amino acids. The ends were cut back, 0 bases at V and 0 bases at J, with 9 bases in the middle. The CDR3 region is CASSLVGLVNTEAFF. The CDR3 coding sequence is TGCGCCAGCAGCTTGGTGGGGCTGGTGAACACTGAAGCTTTCTTT.

Only a few counts were recorded for this clone. The chain recombines TRBV18 with TRBJ2-5; possibly TRBD2 for D (5 bases). Germline CDR1 is KGHSH and CDR2 is LQKENI. This CDR3 has 15 amino acids. V lost 4 bases, J lost 2 bases, and 14 bases lay in between. The CDR3: CASSLSTISQETQYF. CDR3 bases: TGTGCCAGCTCACTATCGACTATATCACAAGAGACCCAGTACTTC.

The genes are TRBV15 and TRBJ2-5; the match to TRBD1 covers 8 bases. CDR1 and CDR2 (germline): LNHNV, YYDKDF (reference sequence). There are 15 residues in the CDR3. Trimming took 0 bases from V and 2 from J; bases not matched to a gene: 2. CDR3 nucleotides: TGTGCCACCAGCAGAGAGACAGGGGCGCAAGAGACCCAGTACTTC. Amino acids: CATSRETGAQETQYF.

This clone has a single count. The gene calls are TRBV6-6 and TRBJ1-2; TRBD1 matches 9 bases. This CDR3 comprises 13 residues. V was pared by 5 bases and J by 6 bases, with 4 bases of the junction left unmatched. Germline CDR1 reads MNHNY; CDR2 reads SVGAGI (reference sequence). In DNA, the CDR3 is TGTGCCAGCAGTCTCACAGGGGGCGATGGCTACACCTTC. Amino acid sequence: CASSLTGGDGYTF.

The chain is built from TRBV9 and TRBJ2-7; 10 bases match TRBD1. The CDR3 totals 15 residues. Germline V gene data show CDR1 as SGDLS and CDR2 as YYNGEE. The J segment lost 0 bases and the V segment lost 4 bases, leaving 4 bases of the junction unmatched. The CDR3 DNA reads TGTGCCAGCAGCCCACGACAGGGGGCCTCCTACGAGCAGTACTTC. Translation gives CASSPRQGASYEQYF.

J is TRBJ2-1 and V is TRBV6-6; 13 nucleotides line up with TRBD2. V shed 6 bases and J 9 bases; nucleotides not matched to a gene: 8. CDR3 size: 15 residues. CDR1 is MNHNY and CDR2 is SVGAGI in the germline V gene (reference sequence). For the CDR3, the DNA is TGTGCCAGCAGCAAAACTAGCGGGGGGGCCGGTGAGCAGTTCTTC. Translated: CASSKTSGGAGEQFF.

In the case of this clone: A far larger clone is off by one base, so a read error is likely. The genes are TRBV4-2 and TRBJ1-2; D uncertain. With 3 bases removed from V and 2 bases from J, the gap between germline ends came to 13 bases. The germline CDR1 and CDR2 sequences are LGHNA and YNFKEQ. This CDR3 region has 15 residues. The DNA for the CDR3 is TGTGCCAGCAGCCAGGCCGCCGGGGAGAACTATGGCTACACCTTC. It is translated as CASSQAAGENYGYTF.

This chain links TRBV2 with TRBJ1-2; TRBD1 aligns across 9 bases. The V gene's germline CDR1 is SNHLY and CDR2 FYNNEI. Unmatched junction bases numbered 7, after V lost 3 bases and J lost 8 bases. This CDR3 has 14 residues. The CDR3 region has the DNA TGTGCCAGCAGTGATGGACAGGGGAGGGGCGGCTACACCTTC. Residues: CASSDGQGRGGYTF.

Only a few counts were recorded for this clone. The rearrangement joins TRBV2 to TRBJ1-5, with unresolved D. Trimming removed 3 bases from V and 2 bases from J, with 5 bases in between. Germline V gives CDR1 SNHLY, CDR2 FYNNEI. The CDR3 consists of 13 residues. CDR3 sequence: CASSEEGNQPQHF. CDR3 in DNA: TGTGCCAGCAGTGAGGAGGGCAATCAGCCCCAGCATTTT.

This chain uses TRBV30 with TRBJ2-6, with TRBD1 as a possible D gene (5 bases). The CDR3 covers 17 residues. The germline V gene has CDR1 GTSNPN and CDR2 SVGIG (reference sequence). The germline V and J ends were trimmed by 5 bases and 0 bases, with 17 bases remaining between them. DNA of the CDR3: TGTGCCTGGTATAGGGGCAGGAGCGTCTCTGGGGCCAACGTCCTGACTTTC. It translates to CAWYRGRSVSGANVLTF. Supplemented by reference TRBV30 and TRBJ2-6, the full variable domain reads SQTIHQWPATLVQPVGSPLSLECTVEGTSNPNLYWYRQAAGRGLQLLFYSVGIGQISSEVPQNLSASRPQDRQFILSSKKLLLSDSGFYLCAWYRGRSVSGANVLTFGAGSRLTVL.

This chain uses TRBV6-5 with TRBJ2-7; the match to TRBD2 covers 8 bases. Germline CDR1 and CDR2: MNHEY and SVGAGI. V gave up 2 bases and J gave up 4 bases; unmatched junction bases: 7. The CDR3 consists of 15 residues. This chain's CDR3 is CASSYGGTRAYEQYF. In nucleotides, the CDR3 is TGTGCCAGCAGTTACGGGGGGACTAGAGCTTACGAGCAGTACTTC.

The chain links TRBV9 to TRBJ2-2; D is perhaps TRBD1 or TRBD2 (5 bases each). CDR3 length equals 13 residues. V lost 7 bases and J 2 bases, leaving 9 bases between the germline ends. Germline V lookup: CDR1 SGDLS, CDR2 YYNGEE. The CDR3 DNA follows: TGTGCCAGCGGGACGGGAAACACCGGGGAGCTGTTTTTT. Encoded protein: CASGTGNTGELFF. The full variable domain, completed using reference TRBV9 and TRBJ2-2, is DSGVTQTPKHLITATGQRVTLRCSPRSGDLSVYWYQQSLDQGLQFLIQYYNGEERAKGNILERFSAQQFPDLHSELNLSSLELGDSALYFCASGTGNTGELFFGEGSRLTVL.

The V call is TRBV12-5, the J call TRBJ1-2, with D possibly matching TRBD1 (5 bases). Germline values: CDR1 LGHNT, CDR2 FRNRAP. This CDR3 is built from 13 residues. Trimming left V 6 bases short and J 4 bases short, with 12 bases between. CDR3 in DNA: TGTGCTAGTGGCTCATCGGGACGCTATGGCTACACCTTC. Its protein product is CASGSSGRYGYTF.

V usage is TRBV7-6 and J usage is TRBJ2-1; tentative D call: TRBD2 (5 bases). The V end was cut by 5 bases, the J end by 5 bases, with 13 bases between. Germline V gene sequence: CDR1 SGHVS, CDR2 FNYEAQ. CDR3 length equals 14 residues. CDR3 nucleotide sequence: TGTGCCAGCAGCAGTCCCGGGATCGACAATGAGCAGTTCTTC. As protein: CASSSPGIDNEQFF.

The V call is TRBV9, the J call TRBJ2-3; 10 positions agree with TRBD1. V dropped 2 bases and J dropped 3; count of bases not matched to a gene: 3. There are 15 residues in the CDR3. From germline, CDR1 is SGDLS and CDR2 YYNGEE. The CDR3 reads CASSVGQGVTDTQYF. CDR3 nucleotides: TGTGCCAGCAGCGTTGGACAGGGGGTTACAGATACGCAGTATTTT.

The rearrangement joins TRBV4-2 to TRBJ1-1; TRBD1 might be the D (5 bases). CDR1 and CDR2 from the germline V gene are LGHNA and YNFKEQ. The CDR3 has 13 residues. Between the trimmed V and J ends, which lost 5 bases and 4 bases, there was a span of 11 bases. The CDR3 nucleotides read TGTGCCAGCAGCTTATGGCAGGGCACTGAAGCTTTCTTT. It codes for CASSLWQGTEAFF.

The V call is TRBV19, the J call TRBJ2-6; possibly TRBD1 or TRBD2 for D (6 bases each). This CDR3 comprises 20 residues. V was shortened by 2 bases and J by 0 bases, with 20 bases between the two germline ends. Germline loops: CDR1 LNHDA, CDR2 SQIVND (reference sequence). The DNA for the CDR3 is TGTGCCAGTAGTATACAGGTACACGGACAGACTAGCTCTGGGGCCAACGTCCTGACTTTC. Its protein is CASSIQVHGQTSSGANVLTF. The whole variable domain, remainder taken from reference TRBV19 and TRBJ2-6, is DGGITQSPKYLFRKEGQNVTLSCEQNLNHDAMYWYRQDPGQGLRLIYYSQIVNDFQKGDIAEGYSVSREKKESFPLTVTSAQKNPTAFYLCASSIQVHGQTSSGANVLTFGAGSRLTVL.

The rearrangement uses TRBV6-5 and TRBJ1-1; 7 nucleotides line up with TRBD1. Germline CDR1 and CDR2: MNHEY and SVGAGI. This CDR3 is built from 14 residues. V lost 2 bases, J lost 2 bases, and 2 bases stayed unmatched. The CDR3 nucleotides read TGTGCCAGCAGTTACCCAGGGGGTAACACTGAAGCTTTCTTT. Its translation: CASSYPGGNTEAFF.

The rearrangement links TRBV27 to TRBJ1-1, with TRBD1 identical over 7 bases. Unmatched junction bases numbered 3, after V lost 5 bases and J lost 0 bases. CDR1 and CDR2 (germline): MNHEY, SMNVEV (reference sequence). The CDR3 covers 14 residues. CDR3 in DNA: TGTGCCAGCAGTCCCGGACAGGTGAACACTGAAGCTTTCTTT. Translating gives CASSPGQVNTEAFF.

This clone has a single count. The rearrangement uses TRBV5-1 and TRBJ2-2; D is uncertain. The V gene's germline CDR1 is SGHRS and CDR2 YFSETQ. CDR3 length equals 13 residues. V was cut by 4 bases and J by 1 base, with 5 bases left in between. CDR3 amino acids: CASSRENTGELFF. The CDR3 DNA reads as TGCGCCAGCAGCAGGGAGAACACCGGGGAGCTGTTTTTT.

V and J are TRBV7-9 and TRBJ1-2; possible D gene TRBD1, 5 bases. Trimming removed 4 bases at V and 0 bases at J, with 12 bases between. This CDR3 is built from 15 residues. Germline assignment: CDR1 SEHNR and CDR2 FQNEAQ (reference sequence). In DNA, the CDR3 is TGTGCCAGCAGCTCGAGGGGTCGAGCTAACTATGGCTACACCTTC. It yields the protein CASSSRGRANYGYTF.

The CDR3 here is CASPDTQYF. In nucleotides, the CDR3 is TGTGCCTCTCCAGATACGCAGTATTTT. J is TRBJ2-3 and V is TRBV12-1; TRBD2 is the table's D call and was not checked against the DNA. TRBV12-1 is assigned pseudogene status. The length of the CDR3 is 9 residues.

V gene TRBV6-1 combines with J gene TRBJ1-1; 11 bases agree with TRBD1. CDR3 size: 14 residues. Germline-derived CDR1 and CDR2 are MNHNS and SASEGT. V was clipped by 6 bases and J by 4 bases; unmatched bases: 4. In nucleotides, the CDR3 is TGTGCCAGCAGGTGGGACAGGGGGGGCACTGAAGCTTTCTTT. Encoded protein: CASRWDRGGTEAFF.

The rearrangement uses TRBV7-8 and TRBJ2-1; no firm D call. Trimming shortened V by 7 bases and J by 0 bases, and 10 bases separated the two germline ends. The CDR3 length is 14 residues. CDR1 is SGHVS, CDR2 FQNEAQ, per germline. The CDR3 loop is CASTPVSSYNEQFF. The DNA for the CDR3 is TGTGCCAGCACCCCCGTTAGCTCCTACAATGAGCAGTTCTTC.

V is TRBV28 and J is TRBJ2-5, with unresolved D. This CDR3 contains 13 residues. V dropped 2 bases and J dropped 1 base, with 5 bases sitting between them. The germline CDR1 and CDR2 sequences are MDHEN and SYDVKM. The DNA for the CDR3 is TGTGCCAGCAGTTTACCACCCCAAGAGACCCAGTACTTC. Translation: CASSLPPQETQYF.

This chain uses TRBV7-2 with TRBJ1-1; 7 bases align to TRBD1. CDR1 is SGHTA and CDR2 is FQGNSA in the germline V gene. There are 14 residues in the CDR3. J gave up 4 bases and V 4 bases, and 6 bases lay outside the gene matches. The CDR3 region is CASSSRGLSTEAFF. The CDR3 DNA reads as TGTGCCAGCAGCTCAAGGGGGCTTAGCACTGAAGCTTTCTTT.